The sequence of this T cell receptor (beta chain) was determined in a study of control samples from healthy donors and cancer patients. Libraries were prepared by immunoSEQ multiplex PCR; TCRdb keeps only in-frame clonotypes and omits some of them. The repertoire holds just over 50,000 clones, roughly 90% seen once, with just under 40% in the top ten. V was pared by 7 bases and J by 6 bases, with 10 bases between. Germline CDR1 is SNHLY and CDR2 is FYNNEI. CDR3 length equals 12 residues. Sequencing was performed on PBMCs. This receptor was identified in a man aged 45-60 years with head and neck cancer. The chain links TRBV2 to TRBJ2-1; unclear D gene. CDR3 in amino acids: CASMWAPNEQFF. The CDR3 nucleotides read TGTGCCAGCATGTGGGCGCCCAATGAGCAGTTCTTC.